The present T cell receptor (beta chain) was sequenced within a study of CXCR3-negative and CXCR3-positive naive CD8 T cells. About the research overall: Collectively, the libraries yielded roughly 150 million TRB reads in total, at about 1.5 +/- 0.3 million per library. Findings of the study overall: More hydrophobic TRB CDR3s occurred in CXCR3-positive than in CXCR3-negative naive cells. Surface CD5 matched across naive subsets, and TRB CDR3 properties served to infer TCR strength.

The CD45RO-CCR7+CD27+CD95- phenotype denoted naive CD8+ T cells. cDNA libraries for TRB were generated by 5' RACE incorporating UMI labels. Each CDR3 protein gets one entry in TCRdb, which reprocessed the 5' RACE reads and gives no DNA. This table lists under 10,000 distinct CDR3 sequences. As regards this clonotype: Its antigen is not known.

The clonotype was recovered from a human donor in good health. Some clones in this sample may be carry-over from other donors' samples. The sample was naive CXCR3- CD8+ T cells from blood. Specified subset: CD45RO-CCR7+CD27+CD95- naive CD8+ T cells lacking CXCR3 (TNR3-).

The CDR3 loop reads CASSLGRVVYGYTF. This chain links TRBV13 with TRBJ1-2. The germline V gene encodes CDR1 PRHDT and CDR2 FYEKMQ (reference sequence). CDR3 length: 14 residues.